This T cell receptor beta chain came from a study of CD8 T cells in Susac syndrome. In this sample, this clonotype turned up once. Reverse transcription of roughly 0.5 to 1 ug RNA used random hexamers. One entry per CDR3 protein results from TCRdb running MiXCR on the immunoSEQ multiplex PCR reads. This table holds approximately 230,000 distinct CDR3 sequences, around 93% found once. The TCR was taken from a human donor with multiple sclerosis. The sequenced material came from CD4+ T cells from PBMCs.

The DNA for the CDR3 is TGTGCCAGCAGCCACCCGTGGGGGACAGGGCCCTACGAGCAGTACTTC. Translation gives CASSHPWGTGPYEQYF. The chain links TRBV28 to TRBJ2-7; 9 nucleotides align to TRBD1. The CDR3 is 16 residues long. The V gene end was trimmed by 6 bases and the J gene end by 2 bases; junction bases not matched to a gene: 11. From germline, CDR1 is MDHEN and CDR2 SYDVKM.